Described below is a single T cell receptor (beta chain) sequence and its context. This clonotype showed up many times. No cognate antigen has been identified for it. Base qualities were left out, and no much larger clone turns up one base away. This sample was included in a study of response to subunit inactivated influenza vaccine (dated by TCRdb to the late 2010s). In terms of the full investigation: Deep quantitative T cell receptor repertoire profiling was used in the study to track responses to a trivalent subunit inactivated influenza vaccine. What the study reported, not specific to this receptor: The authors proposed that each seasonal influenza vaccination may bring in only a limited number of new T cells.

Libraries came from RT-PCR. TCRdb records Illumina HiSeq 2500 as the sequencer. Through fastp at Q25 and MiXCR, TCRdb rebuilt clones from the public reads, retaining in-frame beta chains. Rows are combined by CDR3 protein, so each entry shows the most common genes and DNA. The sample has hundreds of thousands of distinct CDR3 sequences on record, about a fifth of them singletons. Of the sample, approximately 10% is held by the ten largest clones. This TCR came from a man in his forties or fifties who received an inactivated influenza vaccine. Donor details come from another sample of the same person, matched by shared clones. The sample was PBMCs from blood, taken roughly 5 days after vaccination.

The base sequence is TGTGCCAGCAGCTCGACGCTCTCTGGGGCCAACGTCCTGACTTTC. The translation is CASSSTLSGANVLTF. The rearrangement combines TRBV7-2 with TRBJ2-6; no D segment can be confidently identified. CDR3 length: 15 amino acids, cysteine to phenylalanine. Just the 45-base CDR3 DNA is kept, in frame starting at base 1. Between the V and J ends, shortened by 4 bases and 0 bases respectively, the junction contains 7 bases. Per the germline V gene, SGHTA is the CDR1 and FQGNSA is the CDR2.